The 27 T cell receptor beta chains presented below share a single source sample, sequenced in a study of blood T cell repertoires in COVID-19. TCRdb's copy holds only in-frame clones and misses some; the assay was immunoSEQ multiplex PCR. The sample lists a few hundred thousand clones; around 88% were seen once. The sample comprised peripheral blood. The receptors derive from a man aged 45 to 65 with active or convalescent COVID-19.

The count of this clone is one. The chain recombines TRBV19 with TRBJ1-1, with 7 positions matching TRBD1. Germline V gene sequence: CDR1 LNHDA, CDR2 SQIVND (reference sequence). This CDR3 comprises 13 residues. V shed 4 bases and J 6 bases; nucleotides not matched to a gene: 5. The CDR3 sequence is CASSTRQGPEAFF. Written as DNA, the CDR3 is TGTGCCAGTAGTACGAGACAGGGTCCTGAAGCTTTCTTT.

The J gene is TRBJ2-7, the V gene TRBV9, with unresolved D. The CDR3 runs to 12 residues. Germline V gene sequence: CDR1 SGDLS, CDR2 YYNGEE. Trimming left V 3 bases short and J 7 bases short, with 11 bases between. CDR3: CASSGSSREQYF. The CDR3 DNA is TGTGCCAGCAGCGGGTCTTCGAGGGAGCAGTACTTC.

The chain has TRBV5-1 and TRBJ1-2; maybe TRBD1 (6 bases). The CDR3 sequence is 12 residues long. CDR1 and CDR2 (germline): SGHRS, YFSETQ. V shed 4 bases and J shed 5 bases, with 9 bases lying between them. The CDR3 here is CASSHTGYGYTF. In DNA form, the CDR3 reads TGCGCCAGCAGCCATACAGGGTATGGCTACACCTTC.

The genes are TRBV3-1 (or the pseudogene TRBV3-2) and TRBJ2-7, with 10 positions matching TRBD1. CDR1 LGHDT and CDR2 YNNKEL come from the germline V gene (reference sequence). The CDR3 is made up of 15 amino acids. V gave up 8 bases and J gave up 6 bases; unmatched junction bases: 13. The CDR3 sequence is CASGQRAGTGAEQYF. Written as DNA, the CDR3 is TGTGCCAGCGGTCAGAGGGCGGGGACAGGGGCCGAGCAGTACTTC.

V usage is TRBV6-2 or TRBV6-3 and J usage is TRBJ1-5; 11 bases match TRBD1. This CDR3 has 20 amino acids. Trimming at V came to 4 bases and at J to 4 bases, leaving 18 bases not matched to a gene. Germline CDR1 is MNHEY and CDR2 is SVGEGT. CDR3 loop: CASSSLTGTGGILGNQPQHF. The CDR3 coding sequence is TGTGCCAGCAGTTCCTTAACCGGGACAGGGGGAATATTGGGGAATCAGCCCCAGCATTTT.

This chain joins TRBV6-5 and TRBJ2-1; TRBD1 agrees at 7 bases. Trimming cost V 4 bases and J 7 bases; bases outside gene matches: 4. Germline V lookup: CDR1 MNHEY, CDR2 SVGAGI. The CDR3 runs 13 residues. Here the CDR3 reads CASSSTQGNEQFF. The CDR3 DNA reads as TGTGCCAGCAGTTCCACACAGGGGAATGAGCAGTTCTTC.

This chain joins TRBV30 and TRBJ2-6; 9 bases are shared with TRBD2. Germline CDR1 and CDR2: GTSNPN and SVGIG (reference sequence). The CDR3 consists of 17 residues. Germline trimming cut 5 bases from V and 4 bases from J; bases unmatched to any gene: 12. Here the CDR3 reads CAWRGGPAGGGANVLTF. Written as DNA, the CDR3 is TGTGCCTGGCGTGGGGGACCGGCGGGAGGGGGGGCCAACGTCCTGACTTTC.

The chain carries TRBV9 and TRBJ1-1, with TRBD1 matching 7 bases. Germline V CDR1 and CDR2: SGDLS, YYNGEE. The CDR3 sequence is 15 residues long. The ends lost 3 bases at V and 0 bases at J; junction bases unmatched: 5. This chain's CDR3 is CASSARQGMNTEAFF. The CDR3, as DNA: TGTGCCAGCAGCGCTCGACAGGGAATGAACACTGAAGCTTTCTTT.

The rearrangement links TRBV30 to TRBJ2-1, with D perhaps matching TRBD2 (5 bases). V lost 2 bases to trimming and J lost 0 bases, with 14 bases between them. Germline V CDR1 and CDR2: GTSNPN, SVGIG (reference sequence). The CDR3 has 16 amino acids. The CDR3 reads CAWSKPGLASYNEQFF. In DNA form, the CDR3 reads TGTGCCTGGAGTAAACCCGGACTGGCCTCCTACAATGAGCAGTTCTTC.

V is TRBV3-1 (or the pseudogene TRBV3-2) and J is TRBJ1-1, with D tentatively TRBD1 (6 bases). V was shortened by 0 bases and J by 11 bases, with 10 bases between the two germline ends. Germline V gene sequence: CDR1 LGHDT, CDR2 YNNKEL (reference sequence). The CDR3 is made up of 12 amino acids. The CDR3 sequence: CASSQDTGMAFF. DNA for the CDR3: TGTGCCAGCAGCCAAGATACAGGGATGGCTTTCTTT.

The sample holds a few counts of this clone. V gene TRBV27 combines with J gene TRBJ2-3; weak D call: TRBD2 (5 bases). The CDR3 sequence is 14 residues long. Germline V gene data show CDR1 as MNHEY and CDR2 as SMNVEV (reference sequence). The V end lost 7 bases, the J end lost 1 base, and 12 bases lay between the germline ends. CDR3 nucleotide sequence: TGTGCCAGCAACCGCGGGTATGGCACAGATACGCAGTATTTT. It encodes CASNRGYGTDTQYF.

The V gene is TRBV29-1, the J gene TRBJ2-7; 11 positions agree with TRBD2. The CDR3 is 14 amino acids. With 4 bases clipped from V and 4 bases from J, the junction kept 6 bases outside the gene matches. In germline, CDR1 is SQVTM, CDR2 ANQGSEA. CDR3 in amino acids: CSVVRLAGKYEQYF. CDR3 in DNA: TGCAGCGTTGTCCGACTAGCGGGAAAGTACGAGCAGTACTTC.

The gene calls are TRBV27 and TRBJ2-7, with TRBD1 identical over 9 bases. Germline assignment: CDR1 MNHEY and CDR2 SMNVEV (reference sequence). The CDR3 is 15 amino acids. The ends lost 5 bases at V and 2 bases at J; junction bases unmatched: 7. CDR3 coding DNA: TGTGCCAGCAGTCGGGACAGGGTGAACCCCTACGAGCAGTACTTC. It specifies CASSRDRVNPYEQYF.

V is TRBV6-1 and J is TRBJ2-7; 11 bases agree with TRBD2. Germline-derived CDR1 and CDR2 are MNHNS and SASEGT. V was clipped by 1 base and J by 1 base; unmatched bases: 18. CDR3 length: 21 residues. The CDR3 protein is CASSEDPWLAGGVGGSYEQYF. The CDR3 bases are TGTGCCAGCAGTGAAGACCCGTGGCTAGCGGGAGGCGTGGGGGGATCCTACGAGCAGTACTTC.

The chain is built from TRBV6-5 and TRBJ1-3; D is possibly TRBD1 (5 bases). Germline V CDR1 and CDR2: MNHEY, SVGAGI. V was pared by 4 bases and J by 0 bases, with 13 bases between. The CDR3 contains 16 residues. The DNA of the CDR3 is TGTGCCAGCAGTTCCCCTGGACAAAACTCTGGAAACACCATATATTTT. This translates into CASSSPGQNSGNTIYF.

V and J are TRBV3-1 (or the pseudogene TRBV3-2) and TRBJ1-4; D is possibly TRBD1 (5 bases). Between the trimmed V and J ends, which lost 1 base and 7 bases, there was a span of 10 bases. The germline CDR1 and CDR2 sequences are LGHDT and YNNKEL (reference sequence). The CDR3 contains 14 residues. The CDR3 region has the DNA TGTGCCAGCAGCCAAGGTTGGGGGGGTGAAAAACTGTTTTTT. Protein: CASSQGWGGEKLFF.

The chain employs TRBV2 and TRBJ2-2, with D possibly matching TRBD1 (5 bases). The CDR3 consists of 13 residues. Per the germline V gene, CDR1 is SNHLY and CDR2 is FYNNEI. With 8 bases removed from V and 7 bases from J, the gap between germline ends came to 14 bases. Here the CDR3 DNA reads TGTGCCAGCCGCTACAGGCCGGGCGGGGAGCTGTTTTTT. Its protein product is CASRYRPGGELFF. Variable domain in full (rest from reference TRBV2 and TRBJ2-2): EPEVTQTPSHQVTQMGQEVILRCVPISNHLYFYWYRQILGQKVEFLVSFYNNEISEKSEIFDDQFSVERPDGSNFTLKIRSTKLEDSAMYFCASRYRPGGELFFGEGSRLTVL.

This chain uses TRBV7-6 with TRBJ2-7; a possible D gene is TRBD2 (5 bases). CDR1 and CDR2 from the germline V gene are SGHVS and FNYEAQ. V was cut by 0 bases and J by 2 bases, with 11 bases left in between. The CDR3 runs 15 residues. CDR3 DNA sequence: TGTGCCAGCAGCTTAGCGGAGAGCGGACCCTACGAGCAGTACTTC. It translates to CASSLAESGPYEQYF.

This chain uses TRBV5-6 with TRBJ2-1; 8 bases match TRBD1. The germline V gene encodes CDR1 SGHDT and CDR2 YYEEEE. The CDR3 is 16 amino acids. With 0 bases clipped from V and 0 bases from J, the junction kept 2 bases outside the gene matches. In DNA form, the CDR3 reads TGTGCCAGCAGCTTGGGGACAGGGTACTCCTACAATGAGCAGTTCTTC. Protein: CASSLGTGYSYNEQFF.

This clone has just a few counts. J is TRBJ2-5 and V is TRBV9; 11 bases are shared with TRBD2. Germline V CDR1 and CDR2: SGDLS, YYNGEE. J was trimmed by 2 bases and V by 7 bases; bases with no gene match: 4. The CDR3 length is 14 residues. The CDR3 region is CASGGLAAQETQYF. CDR3 sequence (DNA): TGTGCCAGCGGGGGACTAGCGGCTCAAGAGACCCAGTACTTC.

The chain employs TRBV4-3 and TRBJ2-1; 10 bases agree with TRBD2. The germline V gene has CDR1 LGHNA and CDR2 YSLEER. V lost 1 base, J lost 10 bases, and 10 bases stayed unmatched. The CDR3 consists of 16 residues. The DNA for the CDR3 is TGCGCCAGCAGCCAAGGCCTATCTAGCGGGGGTGGCGAGCAGTTCTTC. Its translation is CASSQGLSSGGGEQFF.

The genes are TRBV4-1 and TRBJ2-7; TRBD1 might be the D (6 bases). CDR1 and CDR2 from the germline V gene are MGHRA and YSYEKL. The CDR3 consists of 16 residues. The V end was cut by 4 bases, the J end by 2 bases, with 18 bases between. The chain's CDR3 is CASSPPLGAHPYEQYF. The CDR3 nucleotides read TGCGCCAGCAGCCCCCCTTTGGGGGCCCATCCCTACGAGCAGTACTTC.

The rearrangement uses TRBV25-1 and TRBJ2-3, with D possibly being TRBD2 (6 bases). Germline CDR1 reads MGHDK; CDR2 reads SYGVNS. The germline V and J ends were trimmed by 7 bases and 3 bases, with 14 bases remaining between them. This CDR3 has 14 amino acids. CDR3 loop: CASIDASATDTQYF. CDR3 in DNA: TGTGCCAGCATCGATGCTAGCGCAACAGATACGCAGTATTTT.

This chain links TRBV11-2 with TRBJ1-3; D might be TRBD1 (5 bases). In germline, CDR1 is SGHAT, CDR2 FQNNGV. This CDR3 is built from 13 residues. V shed 1 base and J shed 8 bases, with 9 bases lying between them. The CDR3 loop reads CASSLGPGDTIYF. CDR3 DNA: TGTGCCAGCAGCTTAGGACCGGGGGACACCATATATTTT. The variable domain in full, with the rest retrieved from reference TRBV11-2 and TRBJ1-3, is EAGVAQSPRYKIIEKRQSVAFWCNPISGHATLYWYQQILGQGPKLLIQFQNNGVVDDSQLPKDRFSAERLKGVDSTLKIQPAKLEDSAVYLCASSLGPGDTIYFGEGSWLTVV.

V is TRBV27 and J is TRBJ2-1; unclear D gene. Trimming shortened V by 4 bases and J by 4 bases, and 8 bases separated the two germline ends. The CDR3 runs 13 residues. The germline gives CDR1 MNHEY, CDR2 SMNVEV (reference sequence). CDR3 coding DNA: TGTGCCAGCAGTTCCGATCGGTACAATGAGCAGTTCTTC. Its translation: CASSSDRYNEQFF.

The chain carries TRBV5-1 and TRBJ2-3, with D maybe TRBD1 (5 bases). Trimming removed 1 base at V and 2 bases at J, with 11 bases between. The CDR3 consists of 15 residues. The germline V gene has CDR1 SGHRS and CDR2 YFSETQ. CDR3 in DNA: TGCGCCAGCAGCTTGACTGGACACTCCACAGATACGCAGTATTTT. Translating gives CASSLTGHSTDTQYF.

The J gene is TRBJ1-2, the V gene TRBV7-9; D is ambiguous. In germline, CDR1 is SEHNR, CDR2 FQNEAQ (reference sequence). Trimming removed 5 bases at V and 8 bases at J, with 15 bases between. This CDR3 has 13 amino acids. CDR3 loop: CASSQKTETGYTF. The CDR3 DNA sequence: TGTGCCAGCAGCCAGAAAACCGAAACCGGCTACACCTTC.